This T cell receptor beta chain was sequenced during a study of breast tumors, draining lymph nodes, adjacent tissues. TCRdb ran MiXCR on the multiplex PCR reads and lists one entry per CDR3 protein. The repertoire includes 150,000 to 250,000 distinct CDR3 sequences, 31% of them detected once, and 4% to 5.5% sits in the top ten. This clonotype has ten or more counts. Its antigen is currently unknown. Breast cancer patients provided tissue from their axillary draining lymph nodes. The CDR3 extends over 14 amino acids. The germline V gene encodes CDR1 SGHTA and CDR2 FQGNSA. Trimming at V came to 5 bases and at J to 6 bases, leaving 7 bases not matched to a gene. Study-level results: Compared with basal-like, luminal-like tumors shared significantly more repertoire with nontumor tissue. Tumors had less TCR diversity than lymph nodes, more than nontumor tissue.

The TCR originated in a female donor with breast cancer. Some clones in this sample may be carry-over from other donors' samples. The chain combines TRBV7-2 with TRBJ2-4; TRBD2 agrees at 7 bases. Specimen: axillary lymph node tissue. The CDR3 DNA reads TGTGCCAGCAGCGGGGGAAGCGGGATAAACATTCAGTACTTC. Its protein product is CASSGGSGINIQYF.